This TCR beta chain was sequenced for a study of cytomegalovirus exposure and HLA in healthy donors. PCR amplification relied on 60 Vbeta primers (plus 13 Jbeta primers). Profiling relied on immunoSEQ multiplex PCR, and the TCRdb table lists in-frame clones only, not all of them. The data include some 120,000 clones; the top ten clones carry around 4%. Sequencing input: PBMCs. The sequence was collected from a man between 18 and 29 years old in good health and CMV-seronegative.

For the CDR3, the DNA is TGTGCCAGCAACAACACAGATACGCAGTATTTT. It specifies CASNNTDTQYF. The chain joins TRBV9 to TRBJ2-3; D is undetermined. This CDR3 comprises 11 residues. Germline lookup yields CDR1 SGDLS and CDR2 YYNGEE. Deletions cut 6 bases from V and 2 bases from J, with 4 bases between.